What follows are 27 T cell receptor beta chains derived from one specimen sequenced in a study of cytomegalovirus exposure and HLA in healthy donors. The PCR had 60 Vbeta and 13 Jbeta primers. TCRdb keeps only in-frame clones here, not all; method: immunoSEQ multiplex PCR. The data hold 150,000 to 200,000 clones, with roughly 80% observed a single time. The specimen sequenced was PBMCs. The receptors originated from a middle-aged woman in good health and CMV-seronegative.

The chain couples TRBV19 to TRBJ1-2; D gene unclear. The CDR3 runs to 14 residues. Germline CDR1 is LNHDA and CDR2 is SQIVND (reference sequence). Trimming shortened V by 7 bases and J by 6 bases, and 18 bases separated the two germline ends. CDR3 nucleotide sequence: TGTGCCAGTACCCTTGTCAACTTTGGGCATGGCTACACCTTC. Protein product: CASTLVNFGHGYTF.

The chain has TRBV4-1 and TRBJ2-5; D gene unclear. The ends were cut back, 1 base at V and 3 bases at J, with 15 bases in the middle. This CDR3 region has 16 residues. The germline V gene has CDR1 MGHRA and CDR2 YSYEKL. The CDR3 DNA is TGCGCCAGCAGCCAAGGCGACTTGTTATTGGAAGAGACCCAGTACTTC. This gives the protein CASSQGDLLLEETQYF.

The J gene is TRBJ2-3, the V gene TRBV10-1; the match to TRBD1 covers 8 bases. The V gene's germline CDR1 is WNHNN and CDR2 SYGVQD (reference sequence). Trimming took 5 bases from V and 8 from J; bases not matched to a gene: 0. This CDR3 is 11 amino acids long. The CDR3 loop reads CASSTGGTQYF. CDR3 in DNA: TGCGCCAGCAGTACAGGGGGTACGCAGTATTTT.

This chain joins TRBV5-1 and TRBJ1-2; D gene unclear. The V end lost 0 bases, the J end lost 6 bases, and 12 bases lay between the germline ends. Germline V gene lookup returns CDR1 SGHRS and CDR2 YFSETQ. The CDR3 runs 14 residues. CDR3 sequence reads: CASSLARGIDGYTF. The DNA for the CDR3 is TGCGCCAGCAGCTTGGCGCGGGGAATAGATGGCTACACCTTC.

In regard to this clone: Other DNA sequences in the sample encode the same CDR3. J is TRBJ1-6 and V is TRBV5-1, with D uncertain. Germline CDR1 is SGHRS and CDR2 is YFSETQ. The CDR3 extends over 15 amino acids. The V end lost 2 bases, the J end lost 0 bases, and 6 bases lay between the germline ends. CDR3 nucleotides: TGCGCCAGCAGCTTAGGGAGCTCCTATAATTCACCCCTCCACTTT. It codes for CASSLGSSYNSPLHF.

The genes are TRBV6-1 and TRBJ1-2; possibly TRBD1 for D (5 bases). The CDR3 length is 13 residues. Germline V lookup: CDR1 MNHNS, CDR2 SASEGT. V was clipped by 1 base and J by 6 bases, with 9 bases between them. The CDR3 loop is CASSEDVQDGYTF. The CDR3 DNA reads TGTGCCAGCAGTGAAGACGTACAGGATGGCTACACCTTC.

CDR3 amino acids: CASSLVGLARIKSSYEQYF. CDR3 nucleotide sequence: TGTGCCAGCAGCTTAGTTGGGCTAGCCCGCATAAAAAGCTCCTACGAGCAGTACTTC. The chain employs TRBV7-8 and TRBJ2-7; D is possibly TRBD2 (5 bases). This CDR3 has 19 residues. Germline assignment: CDR1 SGHVS and CDR2 FQNEAQ. Trimming pared 1 base from V and 0 bases from J, leaving 22 bases between.

This sequence joins TRBV2 and TRBJ1-4; 7 bases match TRBD1. This CDR3 is built from 15 residues. V was clipped by 8 bases and J by 8 bases; unmatched bases: 14. Germline V gene lookup returns CDR1 SNHLY and CDR2 FYNNEI. CDR3 residues: CASGAPGQQREKLFF. The CDR3 DNA reads as TGTGCCAGCGGTGCCCCGGGACAGCAAAGGGAAAAACTGTTTTTT.

A single count supports this clone. V usage is TRBV6-5 and J usage is TRBJ1-6; tentatively, D is TRBD1 (5 bases). Germline assignment: CDR1 MNHEY and CDR2 SVGAGI. Trimming stripped 8 bases from V and 6 bases from J, with 17 bases between. The CDR3 is 15 amino acids. The CDR3 sequence is CASGRGGGINSPLHF. The CDR3 region has the DNA TGTGCCAGCGGCCGTGGGGGGGGGATTAATTCACCCCTCCACTTT.

The J gene is TRBJ2-7, the V gene TRBV7-8; TRBD1 might be the D (6 bases). The germline V and J ends were trimmed by 0 bases and 2 bases, with 11 bases remaining between them. Germline V gene sequence: CDR1 SGHVS, CDR2 FQNEAQ. This CDR3 is built from 15 residues. The CDR3 DNA follows: TGTGCCAGCAGCTTAGCGATGGGGGCAACCTACGAGCAGTACTTC. This codes for CASSLAMGATYEQYF.

This CDR3 is CASRAGGNNQPQHF. Here the CDR3 DNA reads TGTGCCAGCAGGGCGGGGGGGAACAATCAGCCCCAGCATTTT. The chain recombines TRBV28 with TRBJ1-5; TRBD1 is a possible D gene (5 bases). Germline V gene data show CDR1 as MDHEN and CDR2 as SYDVKM. The CDR3 consists of 14 residues. Trimming took 6 bases from V and 3 from J, leaving 12 bases between them.

V is TRBV28 and J is TRBJ1-1, with 8 bases lining up with TRBD1. With 6 bases clipped from V and 5 bases from J, the junction kept 5 bases outside the gene matches. Germline V gives CDR1 MDHEN, CDR2 SYDVKM. The CDR3 sequence is 13 residues long. CDR3 DNA sequence: TGTGCCAGCAGGGGACAGGTAGGGACTGAAGCTTTCTTT. It encodes CASRGQVGTEAFF. The full variable domain, its missing parts supplied by reference TRBV28 and TRBJ1-1, is DVKVTQSSRYLVKRTGEKVFLECVQDMDHENMFWYRQDPGLGLRLIYFSYDVKMKEKGDIPEGYSVSREKKERFSLILESASTNQTSMYLCASRGQVGTEAFFGQGTRLTVV.

This chain uses TRBV4-1 with TRBJ2-3; 12 bases fit TRBD2. CDR3 length equals 18 residues. J lost 5 bases, V lost 1 base, and 10 bases had no gene match. Germline V gene lookup returns CDR1 MGHRA and CDR2 YSYEKL. CDR3 residues: CASSQGPLAGGQGDTQYF. CDR3 nucleotides: TGCGCCAGCAGCCAAGGGCCACTAGCGGGGGGCCAGGGAGATACGCAGTATTTT.

This chain connects TRBV9 to TRBJ1-3; D is unresolved. Germline CDR1 and CDR2: SGDLS and YYNGEE. This CDR3 is 13 amino acids long. Trimming removed 0 bases from V and 8 bases from J, with 9 bases in between. The DNA for the CDR3 is TGTGCCAGCAGCGTAGCTTGGGGAGACACCATATATTTT. It specifies CASSVAWGDTIYF.

The chain couples TRBV6-5 to TRBJ1-2; D may be TRBD1 (5 bases). Per germline, CDR1 MNHEY and CDR2 SVGAGI. The CDR3 sequence is 15 residues long. Trimming pared 4 bases from V and 4 bases from J, leaving 16 bases between. DNA of the CDR3: TGTGCCAGCAGTTGGGGAGGGGAGGGTACCTATGGCTACACCTTC. Translating it yields CASSWGGEGTYGYTF.

The rearrangement joins TRBV7-6 to TRBJ2-7, with 9 bases lining up with TRBD1. V trimming: 0 bases; J trimming: 3 bases; junction bases outside the gene matches: 6. CDR1 is SGHVS, CDR2 FNYEAQ, per germline. The CDR3 extends over 16 amino acids. The CDR3 region has the DNA TGTGCCAGCAGCTTAGCTGCCGGGACAGGGCTCTACGAGCAGTACTTC. Protein: CASSLAAGTGLYEQYF.

This clone was counted once. The sample contains more than one DNA sequence encoding this CDR3. The chain joins TRBV5-1 to TRBJ1-1, with 8 positions matching TRBD1. Germline V gives CDR1 SGHRS, CDR2 YFSETQ. The CDR3 is 14 amino acids. Unmatched junction bases numbered 6, after V lost 4 bases and J lost 4 bases. The CDR3: CASSPGTGLTEAFF. CDR3 nucleotides: TGCGCCAGCAGCCCCGGGACAGGCCTCACTGAAGCTTTCTTT.

CDR3 coding DNA: TGTGCCAGCAGCTTGGTCGGACTTAGCAATCAGCCCCAGCATTTT. Its protein is CASSLVGLSNQPQHF. The chain has TRBV5-5 and TRBJ1-5, with D unresolved. V lost 0 bases, J lost 0 bases, and 7 bases lay in between. The germline CDR1 and CDR2 sequences are SGHKS and YYEKEE (reference sequence). The CDR3 covers 15 residues.

With regard to this clone: Other DNA variants within this sample encode the same CDR3. The rearrangement uses TRBV10-3 and TRBJ1-1; tentatively, D is TRBD1 (6 bases). The CDR3 loop spans 15 amino acids. Looked up from germline, CDR1 is ENHRY and CDR2 is SYGVKD. Deletions cut 0 bases from V and 1 base from J, with 9 bases between. The CDR3 sequence is CAISESQGQNTEAFF. DNA of the CDR3: TGTGCCATCAGTGAGTCGCAGGGGCAGAACACTGAAGCTTTCTTT.

The chain joins TRBV5-1 to TRBJ2-5; 8 bases align to TRBD1. TRBJ2-7 matches the DNA end more closely, so the J call is doubtful. Germline V gene sequence: CDR1 SGHRS, CDR2 YFSETQ. The CDR3 spans 14 residues. The CDR3 loop is CASSQDRVLHEQYF. CDR3 bases: TGCGCCAGCAGCCAGGACAGGGTATTGCACGAGCAGTACTTC.

V and J are TRBV9 and TRBJ1-6; D remains unclear. Germline assignment: CDR1 SGDLS and CDR2 YYNGEE. CDR3 size: 14 residues. Trimming took 0 bases from V and 8 from J, leaving 9 bases between them. The CDR3 protein is CASSVAERDSPLHF. In DNA, the CDR3 is TGTGCCAGCAGCGTAGCTGAGAGGGATTCACCCCTCCACTTT. Supplemented by reference TRBV9 and TRBJ1-6, the full variable domain reads DSGVTQTPKHLITATGQRVTLRCSPRSGDLSVYWYQQSLDQGLQFLIQYYNGEERAKGNILERFSAQQFPDLHSELNLSSLELGDSALYFCASSVAERDSPLHFGNGTRLTVT.

The chain couples TRBV11-1 to TRBJ1-2; maybe TRBD1 (5 bases). CDR1 SGHAT and CDR2 FQDESV come from the germline V gene (reference sequence). CDR3 length: 13 amino acids. V lost 6 bases, J lost 2 bases, and 10 bases lay in between. CDR3 region: CASSPDTNYGYTF. CDR3 DNA: TGTGCCAGCAGTCCGGACACGAACTATGGCTACACCTTC.

This CDR3 reads CASSLGQGALSYGYTF. For the CDR3, the DNA is TGCGCCAGCAGCTTAGGACAGGGGGCCTTATCATATGGCTACACCTTC. V gene TRBV5-1 combines with J gene TRBJ1-2, with 11 bases identical to TRBD1. The V segment lost 2 bases and the J segment 5 bases; nucleotides outside the gene matches: 8. CDR1 and CDR2 (germline): SGHRS, YFSETQ. This CDR3 is 16 amino acids long.

The chain uses TRBV6-4 and TRBJ1-2; no definite D call. Trimming stripped 6 bases from V and 5 bases from J, with 19 bases between. The germline V gene has CDR1 MRHNA and CDR2 SNTAGT. The CDR3 totals 15 residues. The CDR3 is CASSRGPMDGYGYTF. DNA for the CDR3: TGTGCCAGCAGCCGAGGGCCGATGGACGGTTATGGCTACACCTTC.

The gene calls are TRBV19 and TRBJ2-2, with D unclear. CDR1 is LNHDA and CDR2 is SQIVND in the germline V gene (reference sequence). The CDR3 covers 15 residues. V lost 3 bases to trimming and J lost 6 bases, with 14 bases between them. The CDR3 protein is CASSMRLRIPGELFF. The CDR3 DNA follows: TGTGCCAGTAGTATGCGACTCCGGATACCCGGGGAGCTGTTTTTT.

The V call is TRBV2, the J call TRBJ1-1; 8 nucleotides match TRBD1. Germline CDR1 and CDR2: SNHLY and FYNNEI. The CDR3 consists of 14 residues. Trimming removed 6 bases from V and 1 base from J; junction bases left unmatched: 4. The CDR3 bases are TGTGCCAGCAGCCAGCAGGGGGCGAACACTGAAGCTTTCTTT. Translating gives CASSQQGANTEAFF.

This clone has only a few counts. This rearrangement joins TRBV6-4 to TRBJ2-2, with 10 nucleotides matching TRBD2. The CDR3 consists of 16 residues. The germline CDR1 and CDR2 sequences are MRHNA and SNTAGT. V lost 0 bases, J lost 3 bases, and 1 base stayed unmatched. The CDR3: CASSDSLAGDTGELFF. The CDR3 nucleotides are TGTGCCAGCAGTGACTCGCTAGCGGGGGACACCGGGGAGCTGTTTTTT.